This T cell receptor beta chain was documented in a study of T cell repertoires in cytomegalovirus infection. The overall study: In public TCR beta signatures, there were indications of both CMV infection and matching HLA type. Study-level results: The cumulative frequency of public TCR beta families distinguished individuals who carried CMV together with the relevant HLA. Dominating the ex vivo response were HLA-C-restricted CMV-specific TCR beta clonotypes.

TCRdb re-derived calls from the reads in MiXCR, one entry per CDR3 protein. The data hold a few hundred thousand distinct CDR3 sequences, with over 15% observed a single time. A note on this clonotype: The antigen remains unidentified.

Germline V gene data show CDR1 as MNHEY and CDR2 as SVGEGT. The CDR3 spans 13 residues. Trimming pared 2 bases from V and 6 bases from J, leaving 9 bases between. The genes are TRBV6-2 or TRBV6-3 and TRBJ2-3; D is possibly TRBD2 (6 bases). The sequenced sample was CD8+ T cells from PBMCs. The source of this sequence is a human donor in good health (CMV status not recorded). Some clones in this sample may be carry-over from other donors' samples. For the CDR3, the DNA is TGTGCCAGCAGTTACGGTCGGGAGGATACGCAGTATTTT. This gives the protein CASSYGREDTQYF.